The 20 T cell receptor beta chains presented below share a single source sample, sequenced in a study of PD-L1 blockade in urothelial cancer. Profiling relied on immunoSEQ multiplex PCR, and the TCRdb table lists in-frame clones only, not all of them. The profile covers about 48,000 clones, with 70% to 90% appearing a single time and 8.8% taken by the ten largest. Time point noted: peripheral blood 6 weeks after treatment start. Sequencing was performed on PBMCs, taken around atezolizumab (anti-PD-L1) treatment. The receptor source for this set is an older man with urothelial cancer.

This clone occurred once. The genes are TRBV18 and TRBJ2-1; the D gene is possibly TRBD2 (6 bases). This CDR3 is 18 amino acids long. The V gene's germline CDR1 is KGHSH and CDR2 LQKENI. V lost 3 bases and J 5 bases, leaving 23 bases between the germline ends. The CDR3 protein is CASSPRLLAPSKNNEQFF. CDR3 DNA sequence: TGTGCCAGCTCACCGCGCCTCCTAGCGCCCTCGAAGAACAATGAGCAGTTCTTC.

CDR3 in DNA: TGCGCCAGCAGCCCACGGACAGAAACGAAAGATGGCTACACCTTC. It is translated as CASSPRTETKDGYTF. This chain links TRBV5-1 with TRBJ1-2; D is perhaps TRBD1 (6 bases). Trimming cost V 4 bases and J 6 bases, with 19 bases left between them. The CDR3 consists of 15 residues. CDR1 is SGHRS, CDR2 YFSETQ, per germline.

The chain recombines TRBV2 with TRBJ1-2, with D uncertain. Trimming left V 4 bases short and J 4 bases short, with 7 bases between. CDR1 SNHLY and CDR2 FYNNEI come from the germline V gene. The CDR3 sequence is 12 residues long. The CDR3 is CASSVQVYGYTF. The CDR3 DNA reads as TGTGCCAGCAGTGTGCAGGTCTATGGCTACACCTTC.

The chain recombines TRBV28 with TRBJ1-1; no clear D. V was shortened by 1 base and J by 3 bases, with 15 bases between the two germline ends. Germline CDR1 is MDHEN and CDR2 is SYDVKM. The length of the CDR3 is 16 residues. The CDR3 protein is CASSLSRGWEDTEAFF. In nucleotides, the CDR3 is TGTGCCAGCAGTTTATCGCGGGGATGGGAGGACACTGAAGCTTTCTTT.

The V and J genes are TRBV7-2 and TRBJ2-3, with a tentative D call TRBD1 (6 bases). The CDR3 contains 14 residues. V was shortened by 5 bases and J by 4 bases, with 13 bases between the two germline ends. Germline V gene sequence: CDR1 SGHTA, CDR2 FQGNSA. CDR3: CASSLTGNPDTQYF. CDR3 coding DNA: TGTGCCAGCAGCCTAACAGGGAATCCAGATACGCAGTATTTT. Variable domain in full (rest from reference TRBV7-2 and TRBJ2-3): GAGVSQSPSNKVTEKGKDVELRCDPISGHTALYWYRQSLGQGLEFLIYFQGNSAPDKSGLPSDRFSAERTGGSVSTLTIQRTQQEDSAVYLCASSLTGNPDTQYFGPGTRLTVL.

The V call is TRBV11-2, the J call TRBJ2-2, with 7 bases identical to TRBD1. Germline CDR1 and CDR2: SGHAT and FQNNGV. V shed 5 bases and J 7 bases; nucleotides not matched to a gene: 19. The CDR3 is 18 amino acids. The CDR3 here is CASSPIGQAGPGGGELFF. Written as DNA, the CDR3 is TGTGCCAGCAGCCCAATCGGACAGGCCGGACCCGGAGGCGGGGAGCTGTTTTTT.

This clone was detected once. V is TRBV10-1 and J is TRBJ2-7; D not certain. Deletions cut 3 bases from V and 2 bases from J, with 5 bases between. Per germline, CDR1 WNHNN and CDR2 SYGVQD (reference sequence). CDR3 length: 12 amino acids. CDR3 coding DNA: TGCGCCAGCAGTGAATCGGCCTACGAGCAGTACTTC. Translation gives CASSESAYEQYF.

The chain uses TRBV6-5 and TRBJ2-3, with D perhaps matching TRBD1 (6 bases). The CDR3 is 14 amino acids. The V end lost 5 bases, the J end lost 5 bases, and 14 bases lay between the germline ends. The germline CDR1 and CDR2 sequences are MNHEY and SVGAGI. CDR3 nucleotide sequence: TGTGCCAGCAGTCTTACAGGGTTGGGAGATACGCAGTATTTT. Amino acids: CASSLTGLGDTQYF.

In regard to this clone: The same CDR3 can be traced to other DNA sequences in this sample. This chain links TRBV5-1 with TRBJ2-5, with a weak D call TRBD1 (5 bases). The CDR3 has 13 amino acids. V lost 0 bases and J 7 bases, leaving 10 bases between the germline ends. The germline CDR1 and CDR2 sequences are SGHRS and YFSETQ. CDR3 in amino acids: CASSLGQGGTQYF. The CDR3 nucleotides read TGCGCCAGCAGCTTGGGTCAGGGTGGGACCCAGTACTTC.

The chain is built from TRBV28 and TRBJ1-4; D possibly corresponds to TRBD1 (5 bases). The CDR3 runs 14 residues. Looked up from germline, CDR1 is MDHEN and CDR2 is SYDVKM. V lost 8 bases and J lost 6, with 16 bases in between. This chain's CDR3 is CASGLGESDEKLFF. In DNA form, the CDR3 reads TGTGCCAGCGGATTAGGGGAAAGTGATGAAAAACTGTTTTTT.

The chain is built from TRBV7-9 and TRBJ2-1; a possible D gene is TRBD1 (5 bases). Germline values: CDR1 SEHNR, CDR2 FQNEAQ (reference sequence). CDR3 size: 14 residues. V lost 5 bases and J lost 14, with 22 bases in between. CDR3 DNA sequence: TGTGCCAGCAGCCTAGGACCCAGGGTAATGAGTAAGTTCTTC. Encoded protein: CASSLGPRVMSKFF.

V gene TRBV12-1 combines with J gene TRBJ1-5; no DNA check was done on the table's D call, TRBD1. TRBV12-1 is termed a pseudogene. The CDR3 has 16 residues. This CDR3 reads CASSATPGAQDQPQHF. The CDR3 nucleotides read TGTGCCAGCAGCGCAACTCCAGGGGCGCAAGATCAGCCCCAGCATTTT.

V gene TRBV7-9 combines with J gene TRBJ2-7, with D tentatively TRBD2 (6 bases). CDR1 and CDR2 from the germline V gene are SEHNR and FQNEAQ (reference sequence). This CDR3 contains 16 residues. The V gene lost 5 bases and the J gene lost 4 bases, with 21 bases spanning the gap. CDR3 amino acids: CASSQYGTGRAYEQYF. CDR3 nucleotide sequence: TGTGCCAGCAGCCAATACGGGACTGGGCGGGCGTACGAGCAGTACTTC.

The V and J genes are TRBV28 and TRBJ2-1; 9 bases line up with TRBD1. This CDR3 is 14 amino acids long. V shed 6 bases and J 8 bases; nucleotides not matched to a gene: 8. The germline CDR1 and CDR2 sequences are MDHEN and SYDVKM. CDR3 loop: CASSTRDRDHEQFF. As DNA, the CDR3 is TGTGCCAGCAGCACCCGGGACAGGGACCATGAGCAGTTCTTC.

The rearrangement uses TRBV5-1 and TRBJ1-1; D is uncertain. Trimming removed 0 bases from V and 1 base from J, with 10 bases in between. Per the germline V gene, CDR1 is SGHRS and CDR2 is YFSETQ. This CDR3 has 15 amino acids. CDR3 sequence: CASSLAPRGNTEAFF. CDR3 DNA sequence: TGCGCCAGCAGCTTGGCCCCCAGAGGGAACACTGAAGCTTTCTTT.

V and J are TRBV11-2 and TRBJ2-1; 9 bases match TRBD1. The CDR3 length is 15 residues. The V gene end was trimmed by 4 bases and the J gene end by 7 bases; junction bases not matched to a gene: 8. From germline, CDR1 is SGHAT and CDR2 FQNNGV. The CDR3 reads CASSSIDRGRNEQFF. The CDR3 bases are TGTGCCAGCAGCTCCATAGACAGGGGGAGAAATGAGCAGTTCTTC.

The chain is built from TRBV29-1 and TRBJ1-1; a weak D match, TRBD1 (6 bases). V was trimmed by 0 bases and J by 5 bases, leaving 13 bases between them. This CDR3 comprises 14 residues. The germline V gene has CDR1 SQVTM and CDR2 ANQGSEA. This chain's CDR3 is CSVEEAGARTEAFF. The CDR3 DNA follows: TGCAGCGTTGAAGAGGCAGGGGCACGAACTGAAGCTTTCTTT.

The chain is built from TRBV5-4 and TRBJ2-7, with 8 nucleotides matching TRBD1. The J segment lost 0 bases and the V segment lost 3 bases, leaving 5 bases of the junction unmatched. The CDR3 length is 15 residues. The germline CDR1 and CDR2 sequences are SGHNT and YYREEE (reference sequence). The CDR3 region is CASSSGQVGSYEQYF. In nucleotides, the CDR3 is TGTGCCAGCAGCTCGGGACAGGTGGGCTCCTACGAGCAGTACTTC. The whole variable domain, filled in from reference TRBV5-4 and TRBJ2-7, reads ETGVTQSPTHLIKTRGQQVTLRCSSQSGHNTVSWYQQALGQGPQFIFQYYREEENGRGNFPPRFSGLQFPNYSSELNVNALELDDSALYLCASSSGQVGSYEQYFGPGTRLTVT.

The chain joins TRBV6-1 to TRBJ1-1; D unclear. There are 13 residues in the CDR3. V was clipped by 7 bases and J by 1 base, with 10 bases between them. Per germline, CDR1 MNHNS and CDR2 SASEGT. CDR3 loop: CASITAGNTEAFF. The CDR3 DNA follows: TGTGCCAGCATAACGGCAGGGAACACTGAAGCTTTCTTT.

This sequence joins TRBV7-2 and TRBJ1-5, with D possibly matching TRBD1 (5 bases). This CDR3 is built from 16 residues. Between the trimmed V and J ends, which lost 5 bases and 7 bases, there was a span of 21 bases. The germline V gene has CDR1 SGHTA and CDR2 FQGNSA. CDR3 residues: CASSTRAIQVGQPQHF. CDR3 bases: TGTGCCAGCAGCACTCGGGCCATACAGGTGGGACAGCCCCAGCATTTT.